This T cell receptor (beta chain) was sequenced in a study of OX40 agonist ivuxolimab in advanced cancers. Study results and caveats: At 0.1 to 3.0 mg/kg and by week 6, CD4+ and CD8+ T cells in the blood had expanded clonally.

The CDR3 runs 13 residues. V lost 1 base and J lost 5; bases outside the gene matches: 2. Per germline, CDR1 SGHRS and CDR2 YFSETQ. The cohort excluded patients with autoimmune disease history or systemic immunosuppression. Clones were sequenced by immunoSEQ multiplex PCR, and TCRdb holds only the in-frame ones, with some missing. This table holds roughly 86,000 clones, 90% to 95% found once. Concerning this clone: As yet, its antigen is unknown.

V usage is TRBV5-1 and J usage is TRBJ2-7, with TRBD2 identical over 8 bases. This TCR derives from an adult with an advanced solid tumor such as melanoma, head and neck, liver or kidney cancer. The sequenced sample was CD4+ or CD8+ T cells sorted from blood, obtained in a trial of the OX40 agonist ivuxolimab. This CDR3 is CASSLLAGNEQYF. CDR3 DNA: TGCGCCAGCAGCTTGTTAGCGGGAAACGAGCAGTACTTC.